The text below deals with one T cell receptor (beta chain). This CDR3 contains 12 residues. V dropped 8 bases and J dropped 6 bases, with 13 bases sitting between them. TCR beta CDR3 region amplification was performed from RNA transcripts. A set of HTBI primers served as the primers for a first-round RT-PCR of the TCR CDR3. TCRdb itself ran the multiplex PCR reads through MiXCR, one entry per CDR3 protein. The profile covers 350,000 or so distinct CDR3 sequences, with 15% to 20% appearing a single time and 15% taken by the ten largest. The source of the PBMCs was less than 12 ml of fresh peripheral blood. These data are taken from a study of T cells in Graves' hyperthyroidism and ophthalmopathy.

Sequenced input: blood. This TCR derives from a woman aged 40-49 years with Graves' ophthalmopathy. The chain employs TRBV12-3 or TRBV12-4 and TRBJ1-1; D is ambiguous. The chain's CDR3 is CASGRDHSEAFF. The CDR3 DNA follows: TGTGCCAGCGGGAGAGACCATTCTGAAGCTTTCTTT.